Presented here are 31 T cell receptor beta chains from one specimen sequenced in a study of T-cell memory formation after mild COVID-19. MiXCR, run by TCRdb on the 5' RACE reads, gives a single entry per CDR3 protein. The sample records 250,000 to 300,000 distinct CDR3 sequences, about 16% being singletons. The sequenced sample consisted of PBMCs or a T cell subset sorted from them (not recorded which). These TCRs come from a man between 18 and 35 years old who had mild COVID-19 (a few samples of this study predate the infection). Cell type and time point are not known.

The chain employs TRBV7-8 and TRBJ2-4, with 15 bases aligning to TRBD2. This CDR3 is built from 16 residues. Germline V gives CDR1 SGHVS, CDR2 FQNEAQ. Trimming took 4 bases from V and 7 from J; bases not matched to a gene: 5. The CDR3 spells CASSSRTSGGVNIQYF. The CDR3 coding sequence is TGTGCCAGCAGCTCCCGGACTAGCGGGGGGGTCAACATTCAGTACTTC.

This clonotype has a count of ten or more. The rearrangement links TRBV5-6 to TRBJ2-3; TRBD2 might be the D (5 bases). The V gene lost 5 bases and the J gene lost 0 bases, with 13 bases spanning the gap. CDR3 length: 15 residues. Germline CDR1 and CDR2: SGHDT and YYEEEE. CDR3 loop: CASSPRVPSTDTQYF. CDR3 coding DNA: TGTGCCAGCAGTCCGAGGGTTCCAAGCACAGATACGCAGTATTTT.

The V and J genes are TRBV7-2 and TRBJ2-7, with no clear D. The CDR3 runs 13 residues. Per germline, CDR1 SGHTA and CDR2 FQGNSA. The V gene lost 1 base and the J gene lost 7 bases, with 11 bases spanning the gap. This CDR3 reads CASSLGFLREQYV. In DNA, the CDR3 is TGTGCCAGCAGCTTAGGGTTTCTAAGGGAGCAGTACGTC.

The chain recombines TRBV29-1 with TRBJ2-2; weak D call: TRBD1 (7 bases). The germline gives CDR1 SQVTM, CDR2 ANQGSEA. The CDR3 has 14 residues. Trimming stripped 0 bases from V and 5 bases from J, with 10 bases between. In DNA form, the CDR3 reads TGCAGCGTTGAAGAGGAGGGGGCGACCGGGGAGCTGTTTTTT. Translated: CSVEEEGATGELFF.

This clonotype has just a few counts. This chain connects TRBV20-1 to TRBJ1-2, with D maybe TRBD1 (6 bases). Trimming took off 5 bases at V and 0 bases at J, with 13 bases between the two ends. The CDR3 extends over 14 amino acids. Germline CDR1 DFQATT, CDR2 SNEGSKA (reference sequence). CDR3 amino acids: CSARQGSPNYGYTF. The CDR3 DNA is TGCAGTGCTCGCCAGGGGAGTCCTAACTATGGCTACACCTTC.

The chain recombines TRBV20-1 with TRBJ2-7; the D gene is possibly TRBD1 (7 bases). Trimming cost V 6 bases and J 1 base, with 19 bases left between them. In germline, CDR1 is DFQATT, CDR2 SNEGSKA (reference sequence). The CDR3 extends over 15 amino acids. The CDR3 sequence: CSARSQGGYSYEQYF. The CDR3 DNA sequence: TGCAGTGCCAGATCTCAGGGGGGCTATTCCTACGAGCAGTACTTC.

This chain joins TRBV6-5 and TRBJ2-7; no reliable D call. From germline, CDR1 is MNHEY and CDR2 SVGAGI. This CDR3 has 9 residues. Trimming took 2 bases from V and 7 from J, leaving 0 bases between them. DNA for the CDR3: TGTGCCAGCAGTTACGAGCAGTACGTC. It translates to CASSYEQYV.

This clonotype was observed a handful of times. The chain combines TRBV7-9 with TRBJ2-2, with D possibly TRBD1 on 5 matching bases. CDR3 length: 14 amino acids. Trimming took 5 bases from V and 2 from J, leaving 9 bases between them. Germline CDR1 and CDR2: SEHNR and FQNEAQ (reference sequence). This chain's CDR3 is CASSTDSNTGELFF. The DNA for the CDR3 is TGTGCCAGCAGCACTGACAGTAACACCGGGGAGCTGTTTTTT.

The chain combines TRBV15 with TRBJ2-3; D tentatively fits TRBD1 or TRBD2 (5 bases each). The CDR3 is made up of 16 amino acids. Looked up from germline, CDR1 is LNHNV and CDR2 is YYDKDF (reference sequence). Trimming took 0 bases from V and 5 from J, leaving 15 bases between them. The CDR3 loop is CATSRDVAGSGDTQYF. CDR3 nucleotide sequence: TGTGCCACCAGCAGAGATGTGGCAGGGAGTGGAGATACGCAGTATTTT.

V is TRBV18 and J is TRBJ2-3; 9 nucleotides match TRBD2. The V gene end was trimmed by 3 bases and the J gene end by 6 bases; junction bases not matched to a gene: 7. The V gene's germline CDR1 is KGHSH and CDR2 LQKENI. This CDR3 comprises 15 residues. CDR3 sequence reads: CASSPSGGPGDTQYF. CDR3 DNA: TGTGCCAGCTCACCTAGCGGGGGTCCGGGCGATACGCAGTATTTT.

This clonotype has only a few counts. The gene calls are TRBV7-2 and TRBJ2-3, with D hard to call. Per germline, CDR1 SGHTA and CDR2 FQGNSA. The CDR3 sequence is 14 residues long. The V end was cut by 5 bases, the J end by 1 base, with 10 bases between. CDR3 amino acids: CASSPTARTDTQYF. DNA for the CDR3: TGTGCCAGCAGCCCTACCGCCCGCACAGATACGCAGTATTTT.

In its sample, this clonotype was seen a few times. The V call is TRBV6-5, the J call TRBJ1-5; unclear D gene. Germline V CDR1 and CDR2: MNHEY, SVGAGI. The CDR3 sequence is 13 residues long. Trimming took off 2 bases at V and 4 bases at J, with 6 bases between the two ends. CDR3: CASSYNENQPQHF. The DNA of the CDR3 is TGTGCCAGCAGTTACAACGAGAATCAGCCCCAGCATTTT.

The chain combines TRBV20-1 with TRBJ1-4; D is uncertain. The V gene's germline CDR1 is DFQATT and CDR2 SNEGSKA (reference sequence). Deletions cut 5 bases from V and 8 bases from J, with 18 bases between. The CDR3 spans 14 residues. The CDR3 bases are TGCAGTGCTCCGTTGGGCGAGTTCGGGGAAAAACTGTTTTTT. Translation: CSAPLGEFGEKLFF.

This chain joins TRBV5-1 and TRBJ2-3; 8 positions match TRBD2. CDR1 is SGHRS, CDR2 YFSETQ, per germline. The trim removed 4 bases at V and 4 bases at J, leaving 8 bases unmatched. There are 15 residues in the CDR3. CDR3 loop: CASSLRGGSADTQYF. CDR3 nucleotide sequence: TGCGCCAGCAGCCTCCGGGGGGGAAGCGCAGATACGCAGTATTTT.

This clonotype was observed a handful of times. V gene TRBV25-1 combines with J gene TRBJ1-1; D perhaps matches TRBD1 (5 bases). Germline CDR1 is MGHDK and CDR2 is SYGVNS. Trimming took 8 bases from V and 0 from J, leaving 19 bases between them. The CDR3 sequence is 16 residues long. CDR3 region: CASSTSGLPVNTEAFF. In nucleotides, the CDR3 is TGTGCCAGCTCTACTTCGGGACTCCCAGTGAACACTGAAGCTTTCTTT.

The rearrangement links TRBV9 to TRBJ2-2, with no clear D. The CDR3 runs to 15 residues. Germline V CDR1 and CDR2: SGDLS, YYNGEE. Between the trimmed V and J ends, which lost 1 base and 2 bases, there was a span of 9 bases. Here the CDR3 reads CASSVYGSNTGELFF. CDR3 in DNA: TGTGCCAGCAGCGTATACGGATCTAACACCGGGGAGCTGTTTTTT.

This clonotype was picked up a small number of times. V gene TRBV7-9 combines with J gene TRBJ2-7; TRBD1 matches 12 bases. The CDR3 runs to 15 residues. Germline CDR1 reads SEHNR; CDR2 reads FQNEAQ (reference sequence). The V gene end was trimmed by 2 bases and the J gene end by 6 bases; junction bases not matched to a gene: 5. CDR3 DNA sequence: TGTGCCAGCAGCTTACCGGGACAGGGGGCCCCCGAGCAGTACGTC. This gives the protein CASSLPGQGAPEQYV.

This clonotype was detected only a few times. V usage is TRBV14 and J usage is TRBJ1-1, with no clear D. Between the trimmed V and J ends, which lost 3 bases and 1 base, there was a span of 9 bases. The germline V gene has CDR1 SGHDN and CDR2 FVKESK. There are 14 residues in the CDR3. The CDR3 loop reads CASSHRATNTEAFF. For the CDR3, the DNA is TGTGCCAGCAGCCACCGGGCTACGAACACTGAAGCTTTCTTT.

This clonotype came up a few times. The rearrangement links TRBV4-1 to TRBJ2-5; tentatively, D is TRBD2 (7 bases). The CDR3 sequence is 17 residues long. The V end was cut by 0 bases, the J end by 4 bases, with 18 bases between. Germline V gene lookup returns CDR1 MGHRA and CDR2 YSYEKL. Written as DNA, the CDR3 is TGCGCCAGCAGCCAAGATGATATGGGGGGGGCCCTAGAGACCCAGTACTTC. This translates into CASSQDDMGGALETQYF.

There are a few counts of this clonotype. V is TRBV7-6 and J is TRBJ1-2; D possibly corresponds to TRBD1 (5 bases). There are 13 residues in the CDR3. V dropped 3 bases and J dropped 4 bases, with 9 bases sitting between them. CDR1 is SGHVS, CDR2 FNYEAQ, per germline. Written as DNA, the CDR3 is TGTGCCAGCAGCTTCCAGGGTCTCTATGGCTACACCTTC. Amino acids: CASSFQGLYGYTF.

The table lists this clonotype with a few counts. The DNA for the CDR3 is TGTGCCAGCAGCATAGATCAGCCCCAGCATTTT. Translation: CASSIDQPQHF. The chain is built from TRBV28 and TRBJ1-5; D unclear. Germline values: CDR1 MDHEN, CDR2 SYDVKM. The CDR3 totals 11 residues. Trimming left V 6 bases short and J 5 bases short, with 5 bases between.

This chain links TRBV28 with TRBJ2-1; D gene ambiguous. Per the germline V gene, CDR1 is MDHEN and CDR2 is SYDVKM. The CDR3 consists of 11 residues. V was trimmed by 3 bases and J by 9 bases, leaving 6 bases between them. CDR3 loop: CASSLLGEQFF. The CDR3 nucleotides are TGTGCCAGCAGTTTGTTGGGTGAGCAGTTCTTC.

The V call is TRBV18, the J call TRBJ2-7; TRBD1 is a possible D gene (6 bases). Germline assignment: CDR1 KGHSH and CDR2 LQKENI. The CDR3 is 13 residues long. The ends were cut back, 6 bases at V and 4 bases at J, with 13 bases in the middle. The CDR3 nucleotides read TGTGCCAGCTCCCGAAATGGACAGTACGAGCAGTACTTC. Translation: CASSRNGQYEQYF.

The chain joins TRBV5-1 to TRBJ2-7; a possible D gene is TRBD1 (5 bases). V dropped 4 bases and J dropped 6 bases, with 17 bases sitting between them. The CDR3 sequence is 14 residues long. Germline V CDR1 and CDR2: SGHRS, YFSETQ. The CDR3 reads CASSLSNSGIEQYF. CDR3 bases: TGCGCCAGCAGCCTCTCAAACTCAGGGATCGAGCAGTACTTC.

The rearrangement links TRBV20-1 to TRBJ2-7; 9 nucleotides align to TRBD1. From germline, CDR1 is DFQATT and CDR2 SNEGSKA (reference sequence). J gave up 3 bases and V 6 bases, and 6 bases lay outside the gene matches. This CDR3 region has 13 residues. The CDR3: CSALKGQGYEQYV. The CDR3, as DNA: TGCAGTGCCCTCAAGGGACAGGGCTACGAGCAGTACGTC.

This clonotype showed up many times. V usage is TRBV20-1 and J usage is TRBJ2-7; maybe TRBD2 (6 bases). CDR1 is DFQATT, CDR2 SNEGSKA, per germline (reference sequence). The CDR3 is made up of 14 amino acids. Trimming took 6 bases from V and 1 from J, leaving 16 bases between them. In DNA form, the CDR3 reads TGCAGTGCCAGACCACTAGCTGGGTCCTACGAGCAGTACGTC. Translating gives CSARPLAGSYEQYV.

There are a few counts of this clonotype. The gene calls are TRBV7-9 and TRBJ2-3; the D gene is possibly TRBD1 (5 bases). V lost 5 bases, J lost 0 bases, and 12 bases lay in between. The germline V gene has CDR1 SEHNR and CDR2 FQNEAQ (reference sequence). CDR3 size: 15 residues. CDR3 sequence: CASSRRQISTDTQYF. The CDR3 DNA reads TGTGCCAGCAGCCGAAGACAGATTAGCACAGATACGCAGTATTTT.

The chain uses TRBV2 and TRBJ1-5, with 12 positions matching TRBD1. CDR1 and CDR2 (germline): SNHLY, FYNNEI. V lost 7 bases, J lost 2 bases, and 6 bases stayed unmatched. The CDR3 is 16 residues long. CDR3 sequence: CASTGTGGAGNQPQHF. CDR3 in DNA: TGTGCCAGCACAGGGACAGGGGGCGCCGGCAATCAGCCCCAGCATTTT.

This clonotype was picked up many times. The chain recombines TRBV4-3 with TRBJ1-4, with 8 bases lining up with TRBD1. Trimming cost V 0 bases and J 2 bases; bases outside gene matches: 5. This CDR3 is built from 17 residues. Germline V gives CDR1 LGHNA, CDR2 YSLEER. In nucleotides, the CDR3 is TGCGCCAGCAGCCAAGACAGGGGGCGGCCGACTAATGAAAAACTGTTTTTT. Encoded protein: CASSQDRGRPTNEKLFF.

This clonotype showed up many times. The genes are TRBV20-1 and TRBJ2-3; TRBD2 aligns across 12 bases. This CDR3 region has 18 residues. V lost 5 bases, J lost 2 bases, and 14 bases stayed unmatched. Germline assignment: CDR1 DFQATT and CDR2 SNEGSKA (reference sequence). The CDR3 bases are TGCAGTGCTTACGAACTAGCGGGGGGTTTGGGGGTCACAGATACGCAGTATTTT. This codes for CSAYELAGGLGVTDTQYF.

This clonotype was found many times. The J gene is TRBJ2-7, the V gene TRBV7-9; D possibly corresponds to TRBD2 (7 bases). The CDR3 runs to 13 residues. Germline V gene sequence: CDR1 SEHNR, CDR2 FQNEAQ (reference sequence). With 4 bases removed from V and 6 bases from J, the gap between germline ends came to 13 bases. The CDR3 here is CASSSQGGVEQYF. CDR3 sequence (DNA): TGTGCCAGCAGCTCCCAAGGGGGGGTCGAGCAGTACTTC.